These 27 T cell receptor beta chains share one sample of origin, sequenced in a study of neoadjuvant anti-PD-1 for oral cavity cancer. Time point here: after neoadjuvant nivolumab, at surgical resection. Repertoires were generated with immunoSEQ multiplex PCR, while TCRdb's copy carries only in-frame clones and drops some. Among about 9,800 clones, roughly two thirds were seen once, and the ten largest hold under 5%. Here the sequenced sample was PBMCs, taken after nivolumab (anti-PD-1) treatment. The source is a person aged 35-79 years with oral cavity squamous cell carcinoma.

The chain is built from TRBV29-1 and TRBJ1-6; weak D call: TRBD1 (5 bases). Trimming took off 6 bases at V and 7 bases at J, with 13 bases between the two ends. Germline V gene data show CDR1 as SQVTM and CDR2 as ANQGSEA. This CDR3 is built from 13 residues. The CDR3 bases are TGCAGCGTCCAGGAGGGGCAGAATTCACCCCTCCACTTT. Protein product: CSVQEGQNSPLHF.

This clone was picked up one time. V gene TRBV5-6 combines with J gene TRBJ2-1; TRBD2 agrees at 11 bases. V trimming: 4 bases; J trimming: 5 bases; junction bases outside the gene matches: 8. The CDR3 length is 16 residues. Per germline, CDR1 SGHDT and CDR2 YYEEEE. The CDR3 is CASSPPLAGAHNEQFF. CDR3 coding DNA: TGTGCCAGCAGCCCCCCACTAGCGGGAGCGCACAATGAGCAGTTCTTC.

The chain couples TRBV7-8 to TRBJ2-1, with a tentative D call TRBD1 (6 bases). CDR3 length: 16 amino acids. V dropped 1 base and J dropped 0 bases, with 10 bases sitting between them. Germline V lookup: CDR1 SGHVS, CDR2 FQNEAQ. CDR3 sequence reads: CASSLGTGSSYNEQFF. CDR3 DNA sequence: TGTGCCAGCAGCTTAGGAACAGGGAGCTCCTACAATGAGCAGTTCTTC.

The genes are TRBV6-4 and TRBJ2-1, with D possibly TRBD2 on 7 matching bases. The CDR3 spans 14 residues. Trimming pared 6 bases from V and 7 bases from J, leaving 16 bases between. The germline V gene has CDR1 MRHNA and CDR2 SNTAGT. CDR3 protein: CASSGLAGANEQFF. The CDR3 nucleotides are TGTGCCAGCAGCGGGTTGGCGGGGGCGAATGAGCAGTTCTTC.

This clone has more than one count but fewer than ten. The chain links TRBV5-1 to TRBJ2-7; 9 nucleotides match TRBD2. The CDR3 is 16 amino acids. The J segment lost 5 bases and the V segment lost 4 bases, leaving 13 bases of the junction unmatched. Germline CDR1 SGHRS, CDR2 YFSETQ. The CDR3 reads CASSASTSGLLHEQYF. The CDR3 region has the DNA TGCGCCAGCAGCGCTTCGACTAGCGGACTGCTCCACGAGCAGTACTTC.

This chain links TRBV6-1 with TRBJ1-5, with no clear D. The V and J ends lost 0 bases and 1 base respectively, with 10 bases between them. CDR1 is MNHNS, CDR2 SASEGT, per germline. The CDR3 runs 16 residues. The CDR3 DNA reads TGTGCCAGCAGTGAAGCGGGGAGGAGAAGCAATCAGCCCCAGCATTTT. Its protein product is CASSEAGRRSNQPQHF.

The chain is built from TRBV6-5 and TRBJ1-4; tentatively, D is TRBD1 (5 bases). The CDR3 contains 13 residues. V was shortened by 5 bases and J by 4 bases, with 8 bases between the two germline ends. The germline CDR1 and CDR2 sequences are MNHEY and SVGAGI. CDR3 coding DNA: TGTGCCAGCAGTCGGGACTATAATGAAAAACTGTTTTTT. Translated: CASSRDYNEKLFF.

The J gene is TRBJ2-5, the V gene TRBV11-3; 10 nucleotides agree with TRBD1. With V trimmed by 1 base and J by 0 bases, 2 bases remained unmatched. Germline-derived CDR1 and CDR2 are SGHNT and YENEEA. The CDR3 is made up of 16 amino acids. CDR3 nucleotides: TGTGCCAGCAGCTTAGGGGACAGGGGCAACCAAGAGACCCAGTACTTC. Its protein is CASSLGDRGNQETQYF.

This clone was seen only once. The genes are TRBV10-2 and TRBJ2-7, with D possibly matching TRBD1 (5 bases). Looked up from germline, CDR1 is WSHSY and CDR2 is SAAADI. This CDR3 region has 14 residues. V was clipped by 6 bases and J by 4 bases, with 16 bases between them. CDR3 in DNA: TGCGCCAGCAGCGTTCAGGGATTGGGGTACGAGCAGTACTTC. Protein product: CASSVQGLGYEQYF.

The V call is TRBV5-4, the J call TRBJ2-2; maybe TRBD1 (5 bases). The CDR3 consists of 17 residues. The germline V and J ends were trimmed by 3 bases and 4 bases, with 19 bases remaining between them. Germline CDR1 is SGHNT and CDR2 is YYREEE (reference sequence). CDR3: CASSSPGQGVITGELFF. The CDR3 DNA follows: TGTGCCAGCAGCTCCCCCGGGCAGGGCGTCATCACCGGGGAGCTGTTTTTT.

This rearrangement joins TRBV5-1 to TRBJ1-2; D may be TRBD1 (5 bases). CDR1 is SGHRS and CDR2 is YFSETQ in the germline V gene. Trimming stripped 4 bases from V and 0 bases from J, with 16 bases between. This CDR3 spans 16 amino acids. The CDR3 protein is CASSPNTGTSNYGYTF. CDR3 coding DNA: TGCGCCAGCAGCCCAAATACCGGGACTTCTAACTATGGCTACACCTTC.

This clone showed up just once. The genes are TRBV30 and TRBJ1-4; a possible D gene is TRBD1 (5 bases). From germline, CDR1 is GTSNPN and CDR2 SVGIG (reference sequence). Trimming stripped 3 bases from V and 6 bases from J, with 14 bases between. This CDR3 region has 14 residues. In nucleotides, the CDR3 is TGTGCCTGGAGCCAGGGTGGGGGTTATGAAAAACTGTTTTTT. Its protein product is CAWSQGGGYEKLFF.

The chain couples TRBV4-1 to TRBJ2-2; no firm D call. Trimming cost V 4 bases and J 0 bases, with 12 bases left between them. The CDR3 is 16 amino acids. Germline CDR1 MGHRA, CDR2 YSYEKL. The CDR3 DNA reads TGCGCCAGCAGCCGAAGAACACTCCCGAACACCGGGGAGCTGTTTTTT. Translated, it gives CASSRRTLPNTGELFF.

This chain uses TRBV7-6 with TRBJ2-3; a weak D match, TRBD1 (6 bases). The CDR3 contains 17 residues. Per germline, CDR1 SGHVS and CDR2 FNYEAQ. Trimming removed 5 bases from V and 0 bases from J, with 18 bases in between. CDR3 DNA sequence: TGTGCCAGCAGCCCCCCCCGGGCCAGGGGTAGCACAGATACGCAGTATTTT. This gives the protein CASSPPRARGSTDTQYF.

The chain has TRBV7-2 and TRBJ1-4; D remains unclear. This CDR3 is 14 amino acids long. V was clipped by 1 base and J by 10 bases, with 13 bases between them. From germline, CDR1 is SGHTA and CDR2 FQGNSA. CDR3 amino acids: CASSLEVGEGKLFF. The CDR3 bases are TGTGCCAGCAGCTTAGAGGTCGGTGAGGGAAAACTGTTTTTT.

CDR3 nucleotides: TGCGCCAGCAGCCTAATGGCTCAGGGGGGCAATGAGCAGTTCTTC. Encoded protein: CASSLMAQGGNEQFF. The V and J genes are TRBV5-1 and TRBJ2-1, with a possible D match to TRBD1 (7 bases). V gave up 4 bases and J gave up 6 bases, with 17 bases separating them. In germline, CDR1 is SGHRS, CDR2 YFSETQ. The CDR3 is 15 amino acids.

The chain employs TRBV13 and TRBJ2-5; 14 bases fit TRBD2. CDR3 length equals 18 residues. V lost 5 bases and J lost 1; bases outside the gene matches: 9. Germline CDR1 PRHDT, CDR2 FYEKMQ (reference sequence). The CDR3 sequence is CASSPGTSGRGPQETQYF. CDR3 bases: TGTGCCAGCAGCCCAGGGACTAGCGGGAGAGGCCCCCAAGAGACCCAGTACTTC.

The chain links TRBV29-1 to TRBJ2-7; 10 nucleotides line up with TRBD1. Germline-derived CDR1 and CDR2 are SQVTM and ANQGSEA. Losses at the gene ends were 4 bases for V and 6 bases for J; bases not matched to a gene: 9. The CDR3 covers 14 residues. This CDR3 is CSVAGTGVIGEQYF. CDR3 sequence (DNA): TGCAGCGTTGCCGGGACAGGGGTTATAGGCGAGCAGTACTTC.

The chain combines TRBV11-2 with TRBJ2-1; D gene uncertain. V lost 4 bases and J 4 bases, leaving 14 bases between the germline ends. CDR1 and CDR2 (germline): SGHAT, FQNNGV. The CDR3 length is 15 residues. CDR3 DNA sequence: TGTGCCAGCAGCTCCCGGACGGCGACGTACAATGAGCAGTTCTTC. It encodes CASSSRTATYNEQFF.

Only one count was recorded for this clone. The genes are TRBV5-8 and TRBJ2-5, with D perhaps matching TRBD1 or TRBD2 (5 bases each). Trimming stripped 1 base from V and 2 bases from J, with 15 bases between. The CDR3 contains 16 residues. Germline values: CDR1 SGHTS, CDR2 YDEGEE. This CDR3 is CASSLRGAVSQETQYF. The DNA for the CDR3 is TGTGCCAGCAGCTTGAGAGGGGCCGTTAGTCAAGAGACCCAGTACTTC.

This clone occurred a few times. The rearrangement links TRBV5-1 to TRBJ1-6; perhaps TRBD1 as D (6 bases). V lost 0 bases to trimming and J lost 14 bases, with 15 bases between them. This CDR3 spans 14 amino acids. CDR1 is SGHRS, CDR2 YFSETQ, per germline. Here the CDR3 reads CASSLVSRQVALHF. CDR3 sequence (DNA): TGCGCCAGCAGCTTGGTTTCCCGACAGGTAGCCCTCCACTTT.

The table lists this clone with a few counts. This sequence joins TRBV29-1 and TRBJ1-1; D call uncertain. The CDR3 totals 13 residues. V was cut by 5 bases and J by 6 bases, with 16 bases left in between. Per germline, CDR1 SQVTM and CDR2 ANQGSEA. CDR3 loop: CSVTPTLNAEAFF. The CDR3 bases are TGCAGCGTTACCCCCACCTTAAACGCTGAAGCTTTCTTT.

This clone has only a few counts. V is TRBV5-5 and J is TRBJ2-7; 8 positions match TRBD1. CDR1 and CDR2 from the germline V gene are SGHKS and YYEKEE (reference sequence). This CDR3 comprises 13 residues. The V and J ends lost 3 bases and 3 bases, in that order; junction bases with no gene match: 2. CDR3 amino acids: CASSYDRGYEQYF. In DNA form, the CDR3 reads TGTGCCAGCAGCTATGACAGGGGCTACGAGCAGTACTTC.

In this sample, this clone turned up a few times. The rearrangement joins TRBV5-1 to TRBJ1-2, with D tentatively TRBD1 (5 bases). Trimming pared 0 bases from V and 6 bases from J, leaving 21 bases between. The CDR3 covers 17 residues. Germline lookup yields CDR1 SGHRS and CDR2 YFSETQ. As DNA, the CDR3 is TGCGCCAGCAGCTTGGAGGGGAGCAGGGCGTCTAAGGATGGCTACACCTTC. Translation gives CASSLEGSRASKDGYTF.

This clone occurred a few times. This sequence joins TRBV5-1 and TRBJ2-7, with 9 bases identical to TRBD2. Germline assignment: CDR1 SGHRS and CDR2 YFSETQ. CDR3 length: 16 residues. V was pared by 4 bases and J by 6 bases, with 14 bases of the junction left unmatched. The CDR3 nucleotides are TGCGCCAGCAGCCCCGAGGGCGGCGGGAGGGCCTTCGAGCAGTACTTC. It codes for CASSPEGGGRAFEQYF.

The V call is TRBV5-8, the J call TRBJ1-4, with TRBD1 identical over 7 bases. CDR1 and CDR2 (germline): SGHTS, YDEGEE. The CDR3 contains 14 residues. The junction had 5 bases not matched to a gene; V was cut back by 5 bases and J by 4 bases. For the CDR3, the DNA is TGTGCCAGCAGTTCCGGACAGGTTAATGAAAAACTGTTTTTT. It translates to CASSSGQVNEKLFF.

The rearrangement uses TRBV2 and TRBJ2-5; D is undetermined. CDR1 is SNHLY, CDR2 FYNNEI, per germline. V was pared by 8 bases and J by 0 bases, with 10 bases between. This CDR3 region has 13 residues. In DNA, the CDR3 is TGTGCCAGCCCCCCAGGTCACCAAGAGACCCAGTACTTC. Translated, it gives CASPPGHQETQYF.